The 4 T cell receptor beta chains below come from one sample, sequenced in a study of OX40 agonist ivuxolimab in advanced cancers. Profiling relied on immunoSEQ multiplex PCR, and the TCRdb table lists in-frame clones only, not all of them. The data show some 16,000 clones, with 60% to 80% seen just once and roughly 36% held by the top ten. Source: CD4+ or CD8+ T cells sorted from blood, taken in a trial of the OX40 agonist ivuxolimab. The receptors derive from an adult with an advanced solid tumor such as melanoma, head and neck, liver or kidney cancer.

This clone occurred once. The chain carries TRBV7-6 and TRBJ1-1; tentatively, D is TRBD1 (6 bases). The germline V gene encodes CDR1 SGHVS and CDR2 FNYEAQ. The CDR3 totals 15 residues. Between the trimmed V and J ends, which lost 1 base and 5 bases, there was a span of 14 bases. This CDR3 is CASSLGQDRRTEAFF. The CDR3 DNA reads TGTGCCAGCAGCTTAGGGCAGGACAGACGGACTGAAGCTTTCTTT.

The J gene is TRBJ2-7, the V gene TRBV5-5; 7 nucleotides align to TRBD2. CDR3 length: 13 amino acids. Germline CDR1 is SGHKS and CDR2 is YYEKEE (reference sequence). Unmatched junction bases numbered 4, after V lost 4 bases and J lost 3 bases. The CDR3 reads CASSKGGGYEQYF. The CDR3 DNA follows: TGTGCCAGCAGCAAGGGCGGGGGCTACGAGCAGTACTTC.

This clone was seen ten or more times. The chain employs TRBV11-3 and TRBJ2-7; 12 bases agree with TRBD2. V shed 6 bases and J 0 bases; nucleotides not matched to a gene: 9. This CDR3 is built from 17 residues. Germline CDR1 SGHNT, CDR2 YENEEA. As DNA, the CDR3 is TGTGCCAGCAGACCTGGACTAGCGGGGATAAACTCCTACGAGCAGTACTTC. The encoded protein is CASRPGLAGINSYEQYF.

The chain recombines TRBV2 with TRBJ2-1; 9 bases line up with TRBD1. The V gene end was trimmed by 6 bases and the J gene end by 9 bases; junction bases not matched to a gene: 3. Germline V gene data show CDR1 as SNHLY and CDR2 as FYNNEI. There are 12 residues in the CDR3. The CDR3 sequence is CASRGTGTEQFF. CDR3 coding DNA: TGTGCCAGCAGGGGGACAGGGACTGAGCAGTTCTTC.